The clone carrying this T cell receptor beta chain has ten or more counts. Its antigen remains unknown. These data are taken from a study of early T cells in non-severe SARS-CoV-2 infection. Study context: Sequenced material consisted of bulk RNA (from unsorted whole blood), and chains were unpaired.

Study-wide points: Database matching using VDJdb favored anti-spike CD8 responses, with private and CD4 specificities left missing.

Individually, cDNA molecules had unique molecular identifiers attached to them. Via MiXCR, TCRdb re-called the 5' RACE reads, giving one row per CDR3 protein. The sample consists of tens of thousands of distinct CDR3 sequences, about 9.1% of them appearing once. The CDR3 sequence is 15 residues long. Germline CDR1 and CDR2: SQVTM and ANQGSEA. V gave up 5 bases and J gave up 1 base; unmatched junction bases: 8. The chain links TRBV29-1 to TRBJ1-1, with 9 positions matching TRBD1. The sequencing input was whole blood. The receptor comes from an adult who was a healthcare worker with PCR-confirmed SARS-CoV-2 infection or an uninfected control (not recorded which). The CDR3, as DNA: TGCAGCGTTACGGGACAGGGCCGACCGAACACTGAAGCTTTCTTT. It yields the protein CSVTGQGRPNTEAFF.